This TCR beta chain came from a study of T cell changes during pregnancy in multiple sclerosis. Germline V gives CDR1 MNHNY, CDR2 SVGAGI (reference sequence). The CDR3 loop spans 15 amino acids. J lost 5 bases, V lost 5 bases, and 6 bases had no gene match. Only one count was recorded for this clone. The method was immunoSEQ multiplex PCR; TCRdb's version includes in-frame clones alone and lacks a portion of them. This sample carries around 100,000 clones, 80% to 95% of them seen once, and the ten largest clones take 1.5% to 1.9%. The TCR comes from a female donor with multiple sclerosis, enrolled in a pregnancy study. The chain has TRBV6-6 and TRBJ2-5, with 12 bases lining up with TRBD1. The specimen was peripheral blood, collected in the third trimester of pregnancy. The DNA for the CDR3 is TGTGCCAGCAGTCACGGGACAGGGGGCTTGGAGACCCAGTACTTC. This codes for CASSHGTGGLETQYF.